The rows below give T cell receptor beta chains drawn from one sample of a study of cytomegalovirus exposure and HLA in healthy donors. The table came from immunoSEQ multiplex PCR; TCRdb's copy has only in-frame clones and leaves some out. Altogether about 160,000 clones are present, roughly 85% being singletons, with the ten largest covering 2% to 2.5%. Sequenced: PBMCs. The receptors were gathered from a man between 18 and 35 years old in good health and CMV-seropositive. The CDR3 runs from the conserved cysteine through the conserved F or W. Fields, in order: J gene, V gene, CDR3 protein.

>TRBJ1-2|TRBV19
CASSISGLGGYTF
>TRBJ1-4|TRBV5-6
CASSFRTTGSNEKLFF
>TRBJ1-1|TRBV18
CASSPNPGFGTEAFF
>TRBJ2-3|TRBV19
CASSPTSSSTDTQYF
>TRBJ2-1|TRBV6-5
CASKESGAYNEQFF
>TRBJ2-7|TRBV4-3
CASSQGYVAQGGPLYEQYF
>TRBJ2-7|TRBV7-2
CASSFSLGGIYEQYF
>TRBJ2-5|TRBV27
CASSVGGLAGEETQYF
>TRBJ1-2|TRBV7-9
CASSVYRDEDYGYTF
>TRBJ2-3|TRBV2
CASASAGTSTDTQYF
>TRBJ1-5|TRBV4-1
CASSQIRGQGKGNQPQHF
>TRBJ1-1|TRBV7-2
CASLPSDRNTEAFF
>TRBJ2-7|TRBV10-3
CAISAVEGEQYF
>TRBJ1-6|TRBV6-5
CASTGQVDYNSPLHF
>TRBJ1-1|TRBV18
CASSPPLTQNTEAFF
>TRBJ2-5|TRBV5-1
CASSGGLAGGETQYF
>TRBJ1-1|TRBV30
CAWSPRTEAFF
>TRBJ1-1|TRBV7-9
CASSSDRPMNTEAFF
>TRBJ1-4|TRBV4-1
CASSLRIESWEKLFF
>TRBJ2-7|TRBV11-2
CASSFGQGYEQYF
>TRBJ2-6|TRBV10-3
CAISESFLYSGANVLTF
>TRBJ2-3|TRBV5-1
CASSLAPTGGASDTQYF
>TRBJ2-7|TRBV5-5
CASSRDGTGQSYEQYF
>TRBJ1-3|TRBV6-1
CASSESVFSGNTIYF
>TRBJ2-3|TRBV6-4
CASSMDRESDTQYF
>TRBJ2-7|TRBV9
CASSAQAQGSEQYF
>TRBJ2-3|TRBV7-2
CASSLDVAGGPTTQYF
>TRBJ2-7|TRBV9
CASSVGGGQGLGEQYF
>TRBJ1-6|TRBV7-3
CARAVSPEPYNSPLHF
>TRBJ2-5|TRBV9
CASSVNEDTSYQETQYF
>TRBJ2-7|TRBV6-1
CASSARGYEQYF
>TRBJ2-2|TRBV12-1
CASSSLHDRAGELFF
>TRBJ2-7|TRBV5-1
CASSRGQESYEQYF
>TRBJ1-1|TRBV7-3
CASSLERGTEAFF
>TRBJ2-7|TRBV4-3
CASSPSVSYEQYF
>TRBJ1-2|TRBV5-1
CASSLSDRLYGYTF
>TRBJ1-1|TRBV6-1
CASTAVTEAFF
>TRBJ1-1|TRBV4-1
CASSQARQGAGTEAFF